Each of the 27 T cell receptor beta chains below was sequenced from the same sample in a study of T cells in Graves' hyperthyroidism and ophthalmopathy. RNA transcripts served as the template for amplifying TCR beta CDR3 regions. First-round RT-PCR targeting the TCR CDR3 was performed with the HTBI primer set. From the multiplex PCR reads, TCRdb called clonotypes with MiXCR, one entry per CDR3 protein. This table has hundreds of thousands of distinct CDR3 sequences, roughly 22% appearing once. Sequenced material: blood. Every receptor here comes from a young man with Graves' ophthalmopathy.

In its sample, this clonotype was seen many times. J is TRBJ1-1 and V is TRBV6-1; a weak D match, TRBD1 (6 bases). CDR3 size: 14 residues. The germline V and J ends were trimmed by 5 bases and 2 bases, with 12 bases remaining between them. CDR1 is MNHNS and CDR2 is SASEGT in the germline V gene. The CDR3 bases are TGTGCCAGCAGTCCGACAGGACCTAACACTGAAGCTTTCTTT. Translated, it gives CASSPTGPNTEAFF.

This clonotype has just one count. The V call is TRBV20-1, the J call TRBJ2-4, with 10 bases that match TRBD1. Germline trimming cut 6 bases from V and 8 bases from J; bases unmatched to any gene: 7. The germline CDR1 and CDR2 sequences are DFQATT and SNEGSKA (reference sequence). This CDR3 is 13 amino acids long. CDR3 residues: CSAKTGGVDIQYF. The CDR3 coding sequence is TGCAGTGCAAAGACAGGGGGCGTGGACATTCAGTACTTC.

CDR3 in amino acids: CASSYVQGRVEETQYF. CDR3 coding DNA: TGTGCCAGCAGCTACGTACAGGGTAGGGTCGAAGAGACCCAGTACTTC. V gene TRBV28 combines with J gene TRBJ2-5; tentative D call: TRBD1 (6 bases). Germline V lookup: CDR1 MDHEN, CDR2 SYDVKM. V lost 6 bases to trimming and J lost 3 bases, with 20 bases between them. This CDR3 has 16 amino acids. Drawing the rest from reference TRBV28 and TRBJ2-5, the complete variable domain is DVKVTQSSRYLVKRTGEKVFLECVQDMDHENMFWYRQDPGLGLRLIYFSYDVKMKEKGDIPEGYSVSREKKERFSLILESASTNQTSMYLCASSYVQGRVEETQYFGPGTRLLVL.

This sequence joins TRBV9 and TRBJ2-5; a possible D gene is TRBD2 (6 bases). The CDR3 has 15 amino acids. The V gene's germline CDR1 is SGDLS and CDR2 YYNGEE. Trimming took 0 bases from V and 5 from J, leaving 14 bases between them. CDR3 protein: CASSVVTGATETQYF. The DNA of the CDR3 is TGTGCCAGCAGCGTAGTAACGGGAGCGACGGAGACCCAGTACTTC.

This rearrangement joins TRBV28 to TRBJ1-4; 9 bases fit TRBD1. The CDR3 has 14 amino acids. Germline CDR1 reads MDHEN; CDR2 reads SYDVKM. The V gene end was trimmed by 6 bases and the J gene end by 9 bases; junction bases not matched to a gene: 8. The CDR3, as DNA: TGTGCCAGCAGCCCTGGACAGGGGATACAAAAACTGTTTTTT. Translating it yields CASSPGQGIQKLFF.

This clonotype was counted between two and nine times. The genes are TRBV2 and TRBJ2-5; possible D gene TRBD2, 6 bases. CDR1 and CDR2 from the germline V gene are SNHLY and FYNNEI. V dropped 7 bases and J dropped 4 bases, with 13 bases sitting between them. This CDR3 has 13 residues. CDR3 sequence reads: CASKASVLETQYF. In DNA form, the CDR3 reads TGTGCCAGCAAGGCTAGCGTTTTAGAGACCCAGTACTTC.

This clonotype appeared a few times. CDR3 sequence: CASSFVVSAGDGYTF. The CDR3 bases are TGTGCCAGCAGTTTTGTGGTCTCGGCAGGGGATGGCTACACCTTC. This chain links TRBV28 with TRBJ1-2, with D possibly being TRBD1 (6 bases). Germline V gives CDR1 MDHEN, CDR2 SYDVKM. Trimming removed 3 bases at V and 6 bases at J, with 17 bases between. The CDR3 contains 15 residues.

This clonotype was found a few times. The chain joins TRBV29-1 to TRBJ1-2; D remains unclear. The CDR3 runs 10 residues. Germline V gene data show CDR1 as SQVTM and CDR2 as ANQGSEA. V lost 6 bases to trimming and J lost 4 bases, with 6 bases between them. CDR3 nucleotides: TGCAGCGTGAGGTCCTATGGCTACACCTTC. As protein: CSVRSYGYTF.

The chain recombines TRBV7-9 with TRBJ2-5; D gene ambiguous. The CDR3 length is 14 residues. Per the germline V gene, CDR1 is SEHNR and CDR2 is FQNEAQ (reference sequence). Trimming took off 3 bases at V and 5 bases at J, with 13 bases between the two ends. CDR3 DNA: TGTGCCAGCAGCTTCGCGACCGCGATGGAGACCCAGTACTTC. Its translation: CASSFATAMETQYF.

This chain uses TRBV20-1 with TRBJ2-1; TRBD1 aligns across 11 bases. Germline-derived CDR1 and CDR2 are DFQATT and SNEGSKA (reference sequence). The CDR3 consists of 18 residues. The J segment lost 5 bases and the V segment lost 7 bases, leaving 19 bases of the junction unmatched. The CDR3 DNA reads as TGCAGTGGGGCTATTCGGACAGGGGGCCGACTCTGGGACAATGAGCAGTTCTTC. Encoded protein: CSGAIRTGGRLWDNEQFF.

In this sample, this clonotype turned up a few times. V usage is TRBV14 and J usage is TRBJ2-1; D is perhaps TRBD1 (5 bases). From germline, CDR1 is SGHDN and CDR2 FVKESK. V was pared by 5 bases and J by 0 bases, with 8 bases between. This CDR3 region has 14 residues. In nucleotides, the CDR3 is TGTGCCAGCAGCGGCGGACACTCCTACAATGAGCAGTTCTTC. Protein product: CASSGGHSYNEQFF. The whole variable domain, filled in from reference TRBV14 and TRBJ2-1, reads EAGVTQFPSHSVIEKGQTVTLRCDPISGHDNLYWYRRVMGKEIKFLLHFVKESKQDESGMPNNRFLAERTGGTYSTLKVQPAELEDSGVYFCASSGGHSYNEQFFGPGTRLTVL.

Notes on this clonotype: A much larger clone differs from this one at a single base, so this may be a read error. CDR3 amino acids: CASSIAAFTDTQYF. CDR3 nucleotide sequence: TGTGCCAGCAGCATAGCTGCTTTCACAGATACGCAGTATTTT. The V call is TRBV28, the J call TRBJ2-3; D uncertain. V lost 6 bases and J 2 bases, leaving 12 bases between the germline ends. This CDR3 spans 14 amino acids. Germline assignment: CDR1 MDHEN and CDR2 SYDVKM.

The rearrangement links TRBV19 to TRBJ1-1; D is unresolved. CDR3 length equals 15 residues. The germline V gene encodes CDR1 LNHDA and CDR2 SQIVND (reference sequence). The V end lost 3 bases, the J end lost 0 bases, and 11 bases lay between the germline ends. The CDR3, as DNA: TGTGCCAGTAGTATTCCCGGGGAAGTGAACACTGAAGCTTTCTTT. The encoded protein is CASSIPGEVNTEAFF.

This clonotype turned up a few times. The CDR3 region is CASSRLGHSDRAQYF. CDR3 DNA: TGTGCCAGCAGTCGACTAGGACATTCGGACCGGGCCCAGTACTTC. The chain couples TRBV27 to TRBJ2-5, with D maybe TRBD2 (6 bases). Germline values: CDR1 MNHEY, CDR2 SMNVEV (reference sequence). This CDR3 spans 15 amino acids. Trimming left V 5 bases short and J 9 bases short, with 22 bases between.

This clonotype came up many times. The chain joins TRBV9 to TRBJ2-2; D ambiguous. V lost 2 bases to trimming and J lost 1 base, with 6 bases between them. CDR3 length equals 14 residues. Germline V gene sequence: CDR1 SGDLS, CDR2 YYNGEE. CDR3 in DNA: TGTGCCAGCAGCGTGTCCGAGAACACCGGGGAGCTGTTTTTT. Translating gives CASSVSENTGELFF.

The rearrangement uses TRBV7-2 and TRBJ1-5; 7 bases align to TRBD1. V dropped 8 bases and J dropped 3; count of bases not matched to a gene: 7. CDR1 SGHTA and CDR2 FQGNSA come from the germline V gene. This CDR3 comprises 14 residues. CDR3 DNA sequence: TGTGCCAGCGGTAAACAGGGGACCAATCAGCCCCAGCATTTT. This translates into CASGKQGTNQPQHF.

This clonotype has more than one count but fewer than ten. The J gene is TRBJ1-5, the V gene TRBV5-1; TRBD1 is a possible D gene (6 bases). The CDR3 extends over 15 amino acids. Trimming took 1 base from V and 4 from J, leaving 12 bases between them. Per the germline V gene, CDR1 is SGHRS and CDR2 is YFSETQ. This chain's CDR3 is CASSLNGQSNQPQHF. CDR3 bases: TGCGCCAGCAGCTTGAACGGACAGTCTAATCAGCCCCAGCATTTT.

This clonotype appeared many times. The chain combines TRBV19 with TRBJ2-1; tentative D call: TRBD1 (5 bases). Germline V lookup: CDR1 LNHDA, CDR2 SQIVND (reference sequence). The ends were cut back, 2 bases at V and 7 bases at J, with 9 bases in the middle. This CDR3 contains 13 residues. The CDR3 coding sequence is TGTGCCAGTAGTATACAGGGTTGGAATGAGCAGTTCTTC. Its protein is CASSIQGWNEQFF.

The V gene is TRBV3-1, the J gene TRBJ2-5, with TRBD1 identical over 7 bases. This CDR3 is 15 amino acids long. V trimming: 1 base; J trimming: 5 bases; junction bases outside the gene matches: 7. CDR1 and CDR2 from the germline V gene are LGHDT and YNNKEL (reference sequence). CDR3 coding DNA: TGTGCCAGCAGCCAAGGACAGACAGGGATGGAGACCCAGTACTTC. This sequence encodes CASSQGQTGMETQYF.

Only a few counts were recorded for this clonotype. The rearrangement links TRBV5-1 to TRBJ2-7; a weak D match, TRBD1 (6 bases). This CDR3 has 15 amino acids. The V end was cut by 4 bases, the J end by 0 bases, with 14 bases between. Germline CDR1 is SGHRS and CDR2 is YFSETQ. The chain's CDR3 is CASSRGQSVSYEQYF. CDR3 bases: TGCGCCAGCAGCCGCGGACAGTCAGTCTCCTACGAGCAGTACTTC.

This clonotype has a count of ten or more. The chain carries TRBV28 and TRBJ2-1; 8 nucleotides align to TRBD2. Trimming at V came to 4 bases and at J to 8 bases, leaving 25 bases not matched to a gene. The CDR3 has 20 amino acids. Germline-derived CDR1 and CDR2 are MDHEN and SYDVKM. The CDR3 region has the DNA TGTGCCAGCAGTTCGCCAAGGGCCAAGTTTAGCGGGGCCAAGAGCCATGAGCAGTTCTTC. This codes for CASSSPRAKFSGAKSHEQFF.

This clonotype was observed at least ten times. The gene calls are TRBV30 and TRBJ1-2; D remains unclear. Trimming took 2 bases from V and 3 from J, leaving 10 bases between them. Germline V gives CDR1 GTSNPN, CDR2 SVGIG (reference sequence). The CDR3 spans 13 residues. DNA of the CDR3: TGTGCCTGGAGTTCCACCGCTTACTATGGCTACACCTTC. Its translation is CAWSSTAYYGYTF. Full variable domain (missing parts from reference TRBV30 and TRBJ1-2): SQTIHQWPATLVQPVGSPLSLECTVEGTSNPNLYWYRQAAGRGLQLLFYSVGIGQISSEVPQNLSASRPQDRQFILSSKKLLLSDSGFYLCAWSSTAYYGYTFGSGTRLTVV.

This clonotype was picked up many times. V gene TRBV2 combines with J gene TRBJ1-6, with 9 bases that match TRBD1. CDR1 and CDR2 (germline): SNHLY, FYNNEI. Trimming at V came to 7 bases and at J to 7 bases, leaving 8 bases not matched to a gene. The CDR3 spans 15 residues. This chain's CDR3 is CASTGRQGDNSPLHF. CDR3 in DNA: TGTGCCAGCACCGGTCGACAGGGGGACAATTCACCCCTCCACTTT.

This clonotype was detected many times. This chain links TRBV11-1 with TRBJ2-1; D may be TRBD2 (6 bases). There are 14 residues in the CDR3. With 8 bases removed from V and 7 bases from J, the gap between germline ends came to 18 bases. The germline gives CDR1 SGHAT, CDR2 FQDESV (reference sequence). DNA of the CDR3: TGTGCCAGCCGACCAGGGACTGAGAAAAATGAGCAGTTCTTC. Protein product: CASRPGTEKNEQFF.

In nucleotides, the CDR3 is TGTGCCAGCAGCCACCGGGACAGGGGTGGCAATGAGCAGTTCTTC. Amino acids: CASSHRDRGGNEQFF. This rearrangement joins TRBV14 to TRBJ2-1; 10 bases map to TRBD1. Germline CDR1 is SGHDN and CDR2 is FVKESK. After removal of 3 bases from V and 6 bases from J, the junction contained 5 bases not matched to a gene. The CDR3 totals 15 residues.

The chain employs TRBV20-1 and TRBJ1-1; D not certain. Germline V gives CDR1 DFQATT, CDR2 SNEGSKA (reference sequence). The CDR3 extends over 12 amino acids. V lost 6 bases and J lost 7, with 15 bases in between. CDR3 nucleotide sequence: TGCAGTGCGCCTCGGGCGTCCGGTGAAGCTTTCTTT. This sequence encodes CSAPRASGEAFF.

This clonotype was seen a handful of times. The V call is TRBV29-1, the J call TRBJ2-7; D is undetermined. V was clipped by 1 base and J by 4 bases, with 14 bases between them. The CDR3 has 14 amino acids. Germline lookup yields CDR1 SQVTM and CDR2 ANQGSEA. The CDR3 sequence is CSVEVGGAGYEQYF. In DNA, the CDR3 is TGCAGCGTTGAAGTGGGCGGAGCTGGGTACGAGCAGTACTTC.